The 7 T cell receptor beta chains listed next were all sequenced from one sample in a study of T cell repertoires in cytomegalovirus infection. No antigen is known for these receptors. One entry per CDR3 protein, called by TCRdb with MiXCR from the reads. Seen here are 830,000 or so distinct CDR3 sequences, 30% to 35% observed once, and the top ten hold around an eighth. The specimen was cultured CD8+ T cells from PBMCs, collected from culture after CMV antigen stimulation. These receptors all come from a human donor in good health (CMV status not recorded). Some clones in this sample may be carry-over from other donors' samples.

The chain employs TRBV7-6 and TRBJ1-1; 7 bases fit TRBD1. The CDR3 sequence is 14 residues long. Germline CDR1 SGHVS, CDR2 FNYEAQ. The trim removed 5 bases at V and 6 bases at J, leaving 9 bases unmatched. CDR3 nucleotides: TGTGCCAGCAGCGTAGGGGGCGGTAGCGCTGAAGCTTTCTTT. The encoded protein is CASSVGGGSAEAFF.

In DNA form, the CDR3 reads TGTGCCAGCAGTTTCGTAGCGGGCCCTAGCACAGATACGCAGTATTTT. Translated: CASSFVAGPSTDTQYF. The genes are TRBV27 and TRBJ2-3; TRBD2 matches 7 bases. CDR3 size: 16 residues. V was pared by 3 bases and J by 0 bases, with 6 bases of the junction left unmatched. Germline assignment: CDR1 MNHEY and CDR2 SMNVEV (reference sequence).

The sample holds a few counts of this clonotype. The V call is TRBV19, the J call TRBJ1-1; 7 positions agree with TRBD1. In germline, CDR1 is LNHDA, CDR2 SQIVND (reference sequence). With 3 bases clipped from V and 7 bases from J, the junction kept 11 bases outside the gene matches. The CDR3 is 15 amino acids. The CDR3 loop reads CASSIPHTGADEAFF. For the CDR3, the DNA is TGTGCCAGTAGTATCCCTCATACAGGGGCAGATGAAGCTTTCTTT.

Worth noting for this clonotype: It may be a read error: a sequence one base away is much more abundant. V and J are TRBV7-3 and TRBJ1-5; D unresolved. Germline lookup yields CDR1 SGHTA and CDR2 FQGTGA. The CDR3 contains 14 residues. V dropped 5 bases and J dropped 3 bases, with 11 bases sitting between them. CDR3 amino acids: CASSTVGSNQPQHF. The CDR3 bases are TGTGCCAGCAGCACGGTCGGATCCAATCAGCCCCAGCATTTT. The complete variable domain, with remaining parts taken from reference TRBV7-3 and TRBJ1-5, reads GAGVSQTPSNKVTEKGKYVELRCDPISGHTALYWYRQSLGQGPEFLIYFQGTGAADDSGLPNDRFFAVRPEGSVSTLKIQRTERGDSAVYLCASSTVGSNQPQHFGDGTRLSIL.

This chain uses TRBV6-6 with TRBJ2-7; D is unresolved. Trimming took 7 bases from V and 7 from J, leaving 23 bases between them. CDR1 and CDR2 from the germline V gene are MNHNY and SVGAGI (reference sequence). The CDR3 spans 15 residues. The CDR3 here is CASTLLGFRDREQYF. CDR3 sequence (DNA): TGTGCCAGCACCTTACTTGGGTTCCGCGACCGAGAGCAGTACTTC.

The chain is built from TRBV10-2 and TRBJ2-2; D is unclear. This CDR3 is 12 amino acids long. Germline V gives CDR1 WSHSY, CDR2 SAAADI. Trimming took 4 bases from V and 8 from J, leaving 8 bases between them. CDR3 region: CASSGAIGELFF. The CDR3 DNA sequence: TGCGCCAGCAGTGGTGCCATTGGGGAGCTGTTTTTT.

V is TRBV19 and J is TRBJ2-1; either TRBD1 or TRBD2 may fit D (5 bases each). The germline V and J ends were trimmed by 3 bases and 2 bases, with 11 bases remaining between them. CDR1 and CDR2 (germline): LNHDA, SQIVND (reference sequence). The CDR3 consists of 15 residues. This CDR3 reads CASSIGRDPYNEQFF. The CDR3 region has the DNA TGTGCCAGTAGTATTGGAAGGGACCCCTACAATGAGCAGTTCTTC.